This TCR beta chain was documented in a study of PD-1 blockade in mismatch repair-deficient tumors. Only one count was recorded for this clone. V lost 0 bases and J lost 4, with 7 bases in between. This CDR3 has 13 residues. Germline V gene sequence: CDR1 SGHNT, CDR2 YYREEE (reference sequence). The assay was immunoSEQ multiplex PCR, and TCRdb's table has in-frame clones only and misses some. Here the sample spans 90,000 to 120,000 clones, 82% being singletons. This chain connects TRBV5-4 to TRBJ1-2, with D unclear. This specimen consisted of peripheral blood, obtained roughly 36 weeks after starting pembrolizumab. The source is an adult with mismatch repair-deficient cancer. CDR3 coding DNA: TGTGCCAGCAGCTTGGCACGTTCCTATGGCTACACCTTC. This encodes CASSLARSYGYTF.